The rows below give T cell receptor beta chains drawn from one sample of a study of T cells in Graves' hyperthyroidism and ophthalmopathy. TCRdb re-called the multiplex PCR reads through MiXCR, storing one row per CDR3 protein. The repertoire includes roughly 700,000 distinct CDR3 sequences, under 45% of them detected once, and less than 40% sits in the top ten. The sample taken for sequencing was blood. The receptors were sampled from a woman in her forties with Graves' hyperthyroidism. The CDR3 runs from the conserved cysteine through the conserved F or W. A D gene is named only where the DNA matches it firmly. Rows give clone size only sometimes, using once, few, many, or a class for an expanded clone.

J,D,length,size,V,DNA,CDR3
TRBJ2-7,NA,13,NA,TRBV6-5,TGTGCCAGCACCTACGGTGGGCTAAACGAGCAGTACTTC,CASTYGGLNEQYF
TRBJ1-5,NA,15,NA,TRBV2,TGTGCCAGCAGTGAAGAGGGGGGTAGCAATCAGCCCCAGCATTTT,CASSEEGGSNQPQHF
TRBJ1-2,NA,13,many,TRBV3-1,TGTGCCAGCAGCCAAGAGGGGGCCTATGGCTACACCTTC,CASSQEGAYGYTF
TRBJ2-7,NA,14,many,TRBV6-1,TGTGCCAGCAGTGAAGTAGGGGTCCGTGGCGAGCAGTACTTC,CASSEVGVRGEQYF
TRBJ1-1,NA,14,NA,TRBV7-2,TGTGCCAGCAGTTTGCCGGCAAAGAACACTGAAGCTTTCTTT,CASSLPAKNTEAFF
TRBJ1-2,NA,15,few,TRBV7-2,TGTGCCAGCAGCTCCTACGGGGGAGGAATAGATGGCTACACCTTC,CASSSYGGGIDGYTF
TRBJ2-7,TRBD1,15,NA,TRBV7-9,TGTGCCAGCAGCCATCCAGGACAGGTGAAATACGAGCAGTACTTC,CASSHPGQVKYEQYF
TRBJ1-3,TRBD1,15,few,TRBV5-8,TGTGCCAGCAGCTGGGACAGCCTCTCTGGAAACACCATATATTTT,CASSWDSLSGNTIYF
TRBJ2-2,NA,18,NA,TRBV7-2,TGTGCCAGCAGCCCGAGCCGATTCGGCAGGGCCTACACCGGGGAGCTGTTTTTT,CASSPSRFGRAYTGELFF
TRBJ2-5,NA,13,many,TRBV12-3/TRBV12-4,TGTGCCAGCTGCAGTGGGACCTGTGAGACCCAGTACTTC,CASCSGTCETQYF
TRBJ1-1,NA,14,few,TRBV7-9,TGTGCCAGCAGCAGAGTACAGGGGAACACTGAAGCTTTCTTT,CASSRVQGNTEAFF
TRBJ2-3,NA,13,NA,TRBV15,TGTGCCACCAGCAGAGCAACGGCAGATACGCAGTATTTT,CATSRATADTQYF
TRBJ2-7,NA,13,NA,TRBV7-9,TGTGCCAGCAGCTTAGGCGCCATCTACGAGCAGTACTTC,CASSLGAIYEQYF
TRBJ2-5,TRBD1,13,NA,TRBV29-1,TGCAGCGTTTTCCAGGGGGCCGCGGAGACCCAGTACTTC,CSVFQGAAETQYF
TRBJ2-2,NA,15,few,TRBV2,TGTGCCAGCAGGGGAGAGGCGGGACCCACCGGGGAGCTGTTTTTT,CASRGEAGPTGELFF
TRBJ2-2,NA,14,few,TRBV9,TGTGCCAGCAGCCCCCGAGTAACCACCGGGGAGCTGTTTTTT,CASSPRVTTGELFF
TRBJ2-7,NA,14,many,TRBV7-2,TGTGCCAGCAGCTATCAGGAACACTCCTACGAGCAGTACTTC,CASSYQEHSYEQYF
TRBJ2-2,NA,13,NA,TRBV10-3,TGTGCCATCAGCCCGAACCGGGACAGGGAGCTGTTTTTT,CAISPNRDRELFF
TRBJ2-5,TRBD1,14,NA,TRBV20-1,TGCAGTGCTAGAGAAATACAGGGGAAAGAGACCCAGTACTTC,CSAREIQGKETQYF
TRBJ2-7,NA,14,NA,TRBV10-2,TGTGCCAGCAGTTTAGGTAGTAGGGAATCCGAGCAGTACTTC,CASSLGSRESEQYF
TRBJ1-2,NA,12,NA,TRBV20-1,TGCAGTGCTAGCACAGGGCCCGGGGGTTGGACCTTC,CSASTGPGGWTF
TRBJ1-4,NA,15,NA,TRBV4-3,TGCGCCAGCAACCAGAACATGGGGACTAATGAAAAACTGTTTTTT,CASNQNMGTNEKLFF